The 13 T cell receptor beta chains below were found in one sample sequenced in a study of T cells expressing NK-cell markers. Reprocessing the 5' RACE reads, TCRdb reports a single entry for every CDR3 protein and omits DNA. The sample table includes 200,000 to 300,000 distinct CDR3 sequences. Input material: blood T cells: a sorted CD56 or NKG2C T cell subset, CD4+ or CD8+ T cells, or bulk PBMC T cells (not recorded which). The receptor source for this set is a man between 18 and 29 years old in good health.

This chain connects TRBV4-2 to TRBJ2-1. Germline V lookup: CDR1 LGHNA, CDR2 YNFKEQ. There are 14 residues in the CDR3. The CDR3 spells CASSQGIGSDEQFF.

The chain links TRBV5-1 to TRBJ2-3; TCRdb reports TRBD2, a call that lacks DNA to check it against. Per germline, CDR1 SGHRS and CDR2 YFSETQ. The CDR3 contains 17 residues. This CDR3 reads CASSSRGSGGSTDTQYF.

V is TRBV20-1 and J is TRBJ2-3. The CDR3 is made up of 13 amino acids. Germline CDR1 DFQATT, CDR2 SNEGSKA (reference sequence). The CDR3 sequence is CSARFFSTDTQYF.

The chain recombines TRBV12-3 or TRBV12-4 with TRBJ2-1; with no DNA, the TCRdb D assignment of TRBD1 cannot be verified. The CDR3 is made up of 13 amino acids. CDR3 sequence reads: CASSSHRQGEQFF.

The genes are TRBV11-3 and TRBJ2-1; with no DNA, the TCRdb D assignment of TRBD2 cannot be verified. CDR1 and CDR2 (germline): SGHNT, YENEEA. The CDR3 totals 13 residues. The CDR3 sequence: CASSFLREGEQFF.

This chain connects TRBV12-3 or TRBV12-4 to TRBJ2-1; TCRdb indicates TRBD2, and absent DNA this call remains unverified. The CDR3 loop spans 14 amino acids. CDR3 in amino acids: CASSLGRVYNEQFF.

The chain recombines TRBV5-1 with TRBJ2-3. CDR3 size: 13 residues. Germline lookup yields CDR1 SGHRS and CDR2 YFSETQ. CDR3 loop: CASSTLNPDTQYF.

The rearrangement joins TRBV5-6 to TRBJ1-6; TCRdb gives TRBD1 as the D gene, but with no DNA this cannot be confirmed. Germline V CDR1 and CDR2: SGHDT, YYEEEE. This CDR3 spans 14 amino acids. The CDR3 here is CASSFYGANSPLHF.

The CDR3 sequence is CSARIGDTQYF. The rearrangement uses TRBV20-1 and TRBJ2-3. CDR3 length: 11 amino acids. Germline V gives CDR1 DFQATT, CDR2 SNEGSKA (reference sequence).

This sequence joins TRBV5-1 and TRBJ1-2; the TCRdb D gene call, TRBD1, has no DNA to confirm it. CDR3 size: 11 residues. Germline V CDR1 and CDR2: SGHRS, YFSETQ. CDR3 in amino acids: CASRYRSGYTF. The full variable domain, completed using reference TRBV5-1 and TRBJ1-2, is KAGVTQTPRYLIKTRGQQVTLSCSPISGHRSVSWYQQTPGQGLQFLFEYFSETQRNKGNFPGRFSGRQFSNSRSEMNVSTLELGDSALYLCASRYRSGYTFGSGTRLTVV.

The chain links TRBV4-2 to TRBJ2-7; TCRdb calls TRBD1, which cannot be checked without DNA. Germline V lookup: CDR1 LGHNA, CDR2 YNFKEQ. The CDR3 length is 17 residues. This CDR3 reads CASSPTSTGGLGYEQYF.

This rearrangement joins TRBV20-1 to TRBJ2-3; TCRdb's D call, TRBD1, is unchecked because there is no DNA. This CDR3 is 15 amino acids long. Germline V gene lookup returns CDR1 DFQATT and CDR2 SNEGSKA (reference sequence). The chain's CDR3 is CSARDFRGGTDTQYF.

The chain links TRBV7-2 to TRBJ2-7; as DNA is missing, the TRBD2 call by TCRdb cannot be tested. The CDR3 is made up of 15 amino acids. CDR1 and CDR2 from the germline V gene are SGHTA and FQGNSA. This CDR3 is CASSPAGPISYEQYF.